The next 32 T cell receptor beta chains were all read from a single sample in a study of Ad26.COV2.S vaccination and SARS-CoV-2 variants. Sequencing used immunoSEQ multiplex PCR; TCRdb keeps in-frame clones, though not all of them. This sample yields some 350,000 clones, of which 70% to 90% are seen a single time; 2.5% to 3.5% belongs to the top ten. Treatment of the sample: roughly 18 received Ad26.COV2.S at low or high dose, single or two shots; several received placebo; per-sample allocation not given. Sampling was performed 63 days after the first vaccine or placebo injection. Sample: peripheral blood, taken in a trial of Ad26.COV2.S vaccine versus placebo. Every receptor here comes from a person aged 18-65 years who received the Ad26.COV2.S COVID-19 vaccine or a placebo.

The V gene is TRBV7-2, the J gene TRBJ2-7; D possibly matches TRBD1 or TRBD2 (5 bases each). Looked up from germline, CDR1 is SGHTA and CDR2 is FQGNSA. The CDR3 has 15 amino acids. V was shortened by 2 bases and J by 4 bases, with 15 bases between the two germline ends. The CDR3 nucleotides read TGTGCCAGCAGCTTATCCTCCGGGACGCGGTACGAGCAGTACTTC. Residues: CASSLSSGTRYEQYF.

The chain uses TRBV29-1 and TRBJ2-7, with unresolved D. V was clipped by 1 base and J by 5 bases, with 12 bases between them. The CDR3 sequence is 13 residues long. Germline CDR1 and CDR2: SQVTM and ANQGSEA. The CDR3 reads CSVEGNLRHEQYF. The CDR3 DNA follows: TGCAGCGTTGAAGGTAACCTCCGACACGAGCAGTACTTC.

The rearrangement joins TRBV30 to TRBJ2-3; 8 bases align to TRBD2. After removal of 3 bases from V and 2 bases from J, the junction contained 16 bases not matched to a gene. CDR1 is GTSNPN, CDR2 SVGIG, per germline (reference sequence). The CDR3 contains 18 residues. In nucleotides, the CDR3 is TGTGCCTGGAGGGGGGGCCCGGGACTAGGAGTAACCACAGATACGCAGTATTTT. This sequence encodes CAWRGGPGLGVTTDTQYF.

This clone was recorded once. The CDR3 loop reads CASSQERGAGYNEQFF. For the CDR3, the DNA is TGCGCCAGCAGCCAAGAAAGGGGAGCGGGGTACAATGAGCAGTTCTTC. The chain employs TRBV4-3 and TRBJ2-1; TRBD2 matches 7 bases. The V gene end was trimmed by 0 bases and the J gene end by 4 bases; junction bases not matched to a gene: 6. The CDR3 totals 16 residues. Germline assignment: CDR1 LGHNA and CDR2 YSLEER.

The V and J genes are TRBV27 and TRBJ2-7; maybe TRBD2 (8 bases). V was shortened by 2 bases and J by 0 bases, with 17 bases between the two germline ends. Germline loops: CDR1 MNHEY, CDR2 SMNVEV (reference sequence). The CDR3 covers 17 residues. CDR3 sequence (DNA): TGTGCCAGCAGTTTAAAGGGGGCGGGGGGCGGCTCCTACGAGCAGTACTTC. Translating gives CASSLKGAGGGSYEQYF.

This clone occurred once. The rearrangement links TRBV12-3 or TRBV12-4 to TRBJ1-3; D remains unclear. V lost 3 bases to trimming and J lost 8 bases, with 5 bases between them. The CDR3 has 11 residues. The CDR3 nucleotides are TGTGCCAGCAGTTTTGTAGACACCATATATTTT. It encodes CASSFVDTIYF.

The J gene is TRBJ1-1, the V gene TRBV19; D remains unclear. This CDR3 is built from 13 residues. Between the trimmed V and J ends, which lost 1 base and 1 base, there was a span of 4 bases. Germline V gene lookup returns CDR1 LNHDA and CDR2 SQIVND (reference sequence). CDR3 protein: CASSIGGNTEAFF. The DNA for the CDR3 is TGTGCCAGTAGTATAGGGGGGAACACTGAAGCTTTCTTT.

This rearrangement joins TRBV5-6 to TRBJ1-1; the D is unclear. This CDR3 is built from 14 residues. Germline CDR1 and CDR2: SGHDT and YYEEEE. Trimming left V 0 bases short and J 0 bases short, with 6 bases between. CDR3 loop: CASSLVGLNTEAFF. CDR3 nucleotide sequence: TGTGCCAGCAGCTTGGTAGGGTTGAACACTGAAGCTTTCTTT.

This clone has a single count. The V and J genes are TRBV21-1 and TRBJ2-1; no check of the table's D call, TRBD2, against the DNA was made. TRBV21-1 is shown as a pseudogene. This CDR3 contains 18 residues. For the CDR3, the DNA is TGTGCCAGCAGCAGACGGACTAGCGGGAGGTCCTCCTACAATGAGCAGTTCTTC. Translated, it gives CASSRRTSGRSSYNEQFF.

In its sample, this clone was seen once. CDR3 nucleotides: TGCGCCAGCAGCTTGTCTCGGACACCGTCCTACAATGAGCAGTTCTTC. It codes for CASSLSRTPSYNEQFF. The V gene is TRBV5-1, the J gene TRBJ2-1, with D tentatively TRBD1 (5 bases). This CDR3 comprises 16 residues. CDR1 and CDR2 from the germline V gene are SGHRS and YFSETQ. The V gene lost 1 base and the J gene lost 1 base, with 12 bases spanning the gap.

The V gene is TRBV18, the J gene TRBJ1-2; perhaps TRBD1 as D (5 bases). This CDR3 is built from 16 residues. Trimming took 1 base from V and 4 from J, leaving 16 bases between them. Germline CDR1 KGHSH, CDR2 LQKENI. The CDR3 sequence: CASSPLGAGPGYGYTF. In DNA form, the CDR3 reads TGTGCCAGCTCACCACTTGGGGCAGGGCCGGGCTATGGCTACACCTTC.

V gene TRBV30 combines with J gene TRBJ2-2; 10 positions match TRBD1. V gave up 2 bases and J gave up 0 bases; unmatched junction bases: 9. Germline V lookup: CDR1 GTSNPN, CDR2 SVGIG (reference sequence). The CDR3 length is 18 residues. CDR3 protein: CAWSTPGQGISNTGELFF. The CDR3 DNA reads as TGTGCCTGGAGTACTCCGGGACAGGGGATTTCGAACACCGGGGAGCTGTTTTTT.

This rearrangement joins TRBV7-9 to TRBJ2-7; 7 bases line up with TRBD2. The CDR3 runs to 15 residues. The V segment lost 6 bases and the J segment 2 bases; nucleotides outside the gene matches: 10. CDR1 SEHNR and CDR2 FQNEAQ come from the germline V gene (reference sequence). CDR3 region: CASSLTTLAAYEQYF. In DNA form, the CDR3 reads TGTGCCAGCAGTTTGACGACCCTAGCGGCCTACGAGCAGTACTTC.

This clone was recorded a few times. V and J are TRBV4-3 and TRBJ2-5; TRBD2 matches at 8 bases. CDR3 length: 19 amino acids. Germline CDR1 reads LGHNA; CDR2 reads YSLEER. Unmatched junction bases numbered 13, after V lost 0 bases and J lost 1 base. The CDR3 region is CASSQDLGSGGTLQETQYF. CDR3 bases: TGCGCCAGCAGCCAAGATTTGGGGAGCGGGGGTACGCTCCAAGAGACCCAGTACTTC.

The V gene is TRBV18, the J gene TRBJ1-6; 9 bases match TRBD1. V lost 6 bases and J lost 6; bases outside the gene matches: 6. This CDR3 contains 15 residues. The germline CDR1 and CDR2 sequences are KGHSH and LQKENI. The DNA for the CDR3 is TGTGCCAGCTCTCCAGGGACAGGGATTAATTCACCCCTCCACTTT. Protein: CASSPGTGINSPLHF.

The rearrangement joins TRBV5-4 to TRBJ2-3; D uncertain. The CDR3 is made up of 14 amino acids. Trimming shortened V by 4 bases and J by 3 bases, and 12 bases separated the two germline ends. Germline CDR1 is SGHNT and CDR2 is YYREEE (reference sequence). The CDR3: CASSKGGKTDTQYF. CDR3 in DNA: TGTGCCAGCAGCAAGGGTGGAAAAACAGATACGCAGTATTTT.

V is TRBV28 and J is TRBJ1-2; 8 nucleotides line up with TRBD1. The CDR3 runs 16 residues. The V gene end was trimmed by 3 bases and the J gene end by 6 bases; junction bases not matched to a gene: 12. CDR1 is MDHEN, CDR2 SYDVKM, per germline. As DNA, the CDR3 is TGTGCCAGCAGTTTCTACGCCACGGGACAGGCCAATGGCTACACCTTC. Translated: CASSFYATGQANGYTF.

V is TRBV7-8 and J is TRBJ1-1, with D possibly being TRBD1 (6 bases). The CDR3 totals 15 residues. Germline V CDR1 and CDR2: SGHVS, FQNEAQ. Deletions cut 0 bases from V and 1 base from J, with 9 bases between. The CDR3 DNA is TGTGCCAGCAGCTTAGCACAGGGTTGGAACACTGAAGCTTTCTTT. As protein: CASSLAQGWNTEAFF.

This chain uses TRBV6-2 or TRBV6-3 with TRBJ1-5; D call uncertain. This CDR3 has 13 residues. The germline gives CDR1 MNHEY, CDR2 SVGEGT. Trimming removed 3 bases at V and 7 bases at J, with 10 bases between. The CDR3 loop reads CASSYSEAQPQHF. CDR3 nucleotides: TGTGCCAGCAGTTATTCAGAAGCGCAGCCCCAGCATTTT.

The V gene is TRBV7-9, the J gene TRBJ2-5; D possibly corresponds to TRBD1 (6 bases). The CDR3 contains 14 residues. Germline-derived CDR1 and CDR2 are SEHNR and FQNEAQ (reference sequence). Trimming removed 1 base from V and 4 bases from J, with 10 bases in between. CDR3 region: CASSLGQASETQYF. For the CDR3, the DNA is TGTGCCAGCAGCTTAGGACAGGCCTCAGAGACCCAGTACTTC.

The chain carries TRBV5-1 and TRBJ2-7, with D perhaps TRBD1 (6 bases). V lost 4 bases to trimming and J lost 3 bases, with 11 bases between them. This CDR3 is 13 amino acids long. CDR1 SGHRS and CDR2 YFSETQ come from the germline V gene. The CDR3 DNA reads as TGCGCCAGCAGCCCGCAGGGGAGCTACGAGCAGTACTTC. Encoded protein: CASSPQGSYEQYF.

This chain connects TRBV5-6 to TRBJ2-7; TRBD1 is a possible D gene (6 bases). This CDR3 has 17 residues. V was cut by 2 bases and J by 2 bases, with 20 bases left in between. Germline CDR1 and CDR2: SGHDT and YYEEEE. Here the CDR3 DNA reads TGTGCCAGCAGCTTTAGATCTCGGACAGCCCAAACCTACGAGCAGTACTTC. Translation: CASSFRSRTAQTYEQYF.

The chain's CDR3 is CASSQGHTDLYEQYF. The DNA of the CDR3 is TGCGCCAGCAGCCAGGGACACACGGACCTCTACGAGCAGTACTTC. The chain combines TRBV4-1 with TRBJ2-7; D possibly corresponds to TRBD1 (6 bases). CDR3 length equals 15 residues. Per the germline V gene, CDR1 is MGHRA and CDR2 is YSYEKL. The V end lost 3 bases, the J end lost 3 bases, and 15 bases lay between the germline ends.

This clone was observed once. The chain uses TRBV11-3 and TRBJ2-1, with D possibly matching TRBD2 (6 bases). Germline V gives CDR1 SGHNT, CDR2 YENEEA. Trimming pared 5 bases from V and 0 bases from J, leaving 14 bases between. CDR3 size: 16 residues. As DNA, the CDR3 is TGTGCCAGCAGCCCCGGCGGAGGGAGCTCCTACAATGAGCAGTTCTTC. Translation gives CASSPGGGSSYNEQFF.

The rearrangement uses TRBV23-1 and TRBJ1-6; no firm D call. TRBV23-1 is assigned to the ORF class and has an uncertain function. The CDR3 is made up of 15 amino acids. The V gene lost 3 bases and the J gene lost 5 bases, with 11 bases spanning the gap. DNA of the CDR3: TGCGCCAGCAGTCACGACGGGAGCAATAATTCACCCCTCCACTTT. This translates into CASSHDGSNNSPLHF.

This clone is a singleton in its sample. The gene calls are TRBV28 and TRBJ2-5; 9 bases align to TRBD1. The CDR3 is 15 amino acids. From germline, CDR1 is MDHEN and CDR2 SYDVKM. Trimming removed 5 bases from V and 5 bases from J; junction bases left unmatched: 9. The CDR3 bases are TGTGCCAGCAGTCCCGCGGACAGGGGTTGGGAGACCCAGTACTTC. It is translated as CASSPADRGWETQYF.

This chain uses TRBV2 with TRBJ2-2; D is uncertain. CDR1 is SNHLY and CDR2 is FYNNEI in the germline V gene. V was trimmed by 3 bases and J by 3 bases, leaving 8 bases between them. This CDR3 is 14 amino acids long. In DNA form, the CDR3 reads TGTGCCAGCAGTGAGAAGGGTTACACCGGGGAGCTGTTTTTT. Translated, it gives CASSEKGYTGELFF. The full variable domain, with the rest looked up from reference TRBV2 and TRBJ2-2, is EPEVTQTPSHQVTQMGQEVILRCVPISNHLYFYWYRQILGQKVEFLVSFYNNEISEKSEIFDDQFSVERPDGSNFTLKIRSTKLEDSAMYFCASSEKGYTGELFFGEGSRLTVL.

The chain has TRBV19 and TRBJ2-7; D not certain. V shed 0 bases and J shed 6 bases, with 9 bases lying between them. Per the germline V gene, CDR1 is LNHDA and CDR2 is SQIVND (reference sequence). This CDR3 contains 13 residues. The CDR3 DNA is TGTGCCAGTAGTATAGATGCAACAGTCGAGCAGTACTTC. It is translated as CASSIDATVEQYF.

V is TRBV9 and J is TRBJ2-1, with D unclear. The CDR3 is 12 residues long. Trimming removed 4 bases at V and 4 bases at J, with 6 bases between. The germline CDR1 and CDR2 sequences are SGDLS and YYNGEE. DNA for the CDR3: TGTGCCAGCAGCTTCGATTACAATGAGCAGTTCTTC. This encodes CASSFDYNEQFF.

The chain employs TRBV13 and TRBJ2-2; D is uncertain. CDR1 PRHDT and CDR2 FYEKMQ come from the germline V gene (reference sequence). Trimming stripped 0 bases from V and 2 bases from J, with 16 bases between. The CDR3 sequence is 18 residues long. CDR3 loop: CASSLGLTGSINTGELFF. The DNA of the CDR3 is TGTGCCAGCAGCTTAGGCCTTACGGGCAGCATAAACACCGGGGAGCTGTTTTTT.

The chain carries TRBV6-5 and TRBJ2-7; D remains unclear. The CDR3 covers 14 residues. The germline gives CDR1 MNHEY, CDR2 SVGAGI. V lost 6 bases to trimming and J lost 4 bases, with 16 bases between them. CDR3 in DNA: TGTGCCAGCAGCGCCCCCGAAGGGTTTTACGAGCAGTACTTC. Its translation is CASSAPEGFYEQYF.

The rearrangement joins TRBV4-1 to TRBJ2-7; 10 bases align to TRBD1. The germline CDR1 and CDR2 sequences are MGHRA and YSYEKL. V lost 0 bases, J lost 8 bases, and 16 bases stayed unmatched. The CDR3 totals 18 residues. The CDR3 sequence is CASSQDHGLWDRGGKQYF. The CDR3 nucleotides read TGCGCCAGCAGCCAAGATCACGGCCTCTGGGACAGGGGAGGGAAGCAGTACTTC.